A single sample is the source of the 10 T cell receptor beta chains below, sequenced in a study of regulatory T cells in long-lasting Graves disease. The time point denotes: persistent/refractory GD, antithyroid drugs over 5 years with positive TRAb. PBMC RNA served as the TCR library source. For TCR beta, libraries came from iRepertoire HTBI primers and Arm-PCR of CDR3 regions. TCRdb reprocessed the multiplex PCR reads with MiXCR, giving one entry per CDR3 protein. The table has under 500,000 distinct CDR3 sequences, less than 25% seen once. Material: peripheral blood mononuclear cells (PBMCs), obtained when the disease was refractory, from a patient treated with antithyroid drugs. These receptors were taken from a female donor with Graves disease.

There are many counts of this clonotype. This chain connects TRBV28 to TRBJ2-5, with 12 bases identical to TRBD1. The V gene end was trimmed by 7 bases and the J gene end by 5 bases; junction bases not matched to a gene: 11. There are 16 residues in the CDR3. Germline values: CDR1 MDHEN, CDR2 SYDVKM. CDR3 region: CASTPPGTGGWETQYF. CDR3 in DNA: TGTGCCAGCACCCCGCCCGGGACAGGGGGCTGGGAGACCCAGTACTTC. The entire variable domain, with the rest obtained from reference TRBV28 and TRBJ2-5, is as follows: DVKVTQSSRYLVKRTGEKVFLECVQDMDHENMFWYRQDPGLGLRLIYFSYDVKMKEKGDIPEGYSVSREKKERFSLILESASTNQTSMYLCASTPPGTGGWETQYFGPGTRLLVL.

This clonotype occurred many times. The chain uses TRBV2 and TRBJ2-7; 8 bases align to TRBD2. Germline assignment: CDR1 SNHLY and CDR2 FYNNEI. CDR3 size: 16 residues. V shed 1 base and J 0 bases; nucleotides not matched to a gene: 5. DNA of the CDR3: TGTGCCAGCAGTGAAGATCGCGGGAGGATCTCCTACGAGCAGTACTTC. This translates into CASSEDRGRISYEQYF.

At least ten counts were recorded for this clonotype. The rearrangement joins TRBV2 to TRBJ1-4, with a tentative D call TRBD1 (6 bases). The V gene lost 6 bases and the J gene lost 1 base, with 18 bases spanning the gap. This CDR3 spans 17 amino acids. The germline V gene encodes CDR1 SNHLY and CDR2 FYNNEI. The CDR3 spells CASSFDRPTGTNEKLFF. CDR3 bases: TGTGCCAGCAGCTTTGACAGGCCCACGGGAACTAATGAAAAACTGTTTTTT.

The sample holds many counts of this clonotype. The gene calls are TRBV5-1 and TRBJ2-7; D is undetermined. The CDR3 extends over 15 amino acids. Trimming removed 0 bases from V and 4 bases from J, with 14 bases in between. Germline loops: CDR1 SGHRS, CDR2 YFSETQ. The CDR3 protein is CASSLAGGYPYEQYF. In nucleotides, the CDR3 is TGCGCCAGCAGCTTGGCCGGTGGCTACCCATACGAGCAGTACTTC.

In its sample, this clonotype was seen many times. This rearrangement joins TRBV12-3 or TRBV12-4 to TRBJ1-2, with D possibly TRBD1 on 6 matching bases. Trimming shortened V by 7 bases and J by 0 bases, and 12 bases separated the two germline ends. There are 14 residues in the CDR3. CDR3 region: CASTPGDPNYGYTF. The CDR3 DNA reads as TGTGCCAGCACCCCAGGGGATCCTAACTATGGCTACACCTTC.

The chain employs TRBV2 and TRBJ2-3; D is unclear. The CDR3 totals 14 residues. Germline assignment: CDR1 SNHLY and CDR2 FYNNEI. Trimming pared 3 bases from V and 0 bases from J, leaving 7 bases between. CDR3 in amino acids: CASSDWASTDTQYF. CDR3 nucleotides: TGTGCCAGCAGTGATTGGGCGAGCACAGATACGCAGTATTTT.

This clonotype was counted ten times or more. The CDR3 DNA follows: TGTGCCAGCGCAGACAGGCAAAACATTCAGTACTTC. The encoded protein is CASADRQNIQYF. The rearrangement links TRBV6-2 or TRBV6-3 to TRBJ2-4; possible D gene TRBD1, 6 bases. Trimming took off 8 bases at V and 5 bases at J, with 10 bases between the two ends. In germline, CDR1 is MNHEY, CDR2 SVGEGT. CDR3 size: 12 residues.

The rearrangement links TRBV15 to TRBJ2-7; the match to TRBD1 covers 11 bases. V trimming: 3 bases; J trimming: 12 bases; junction bases outside the gene matches: 7. CDR1 LNHNV and CDR2 YYDKDF come from the germline V gene (reference sequence). There are 13 residues in the CDR3. The CDR3 sequence is CATSRNGQGALYF. CDR3 DNA sequence: TGTGCCACCAGCAGGAACGGACAGGGGGCATTGTACTTC.

The V gene is TRBV30, the J gene TRBJ2-5; 8 bases match TRBD1. The V and J ends lost 5 bases and 4 bases, in that order; junction bases with no gene match: 0. Germline V CDR1 and CDR2: GTSNPN, SVGIG (reference sequence). The CDR3 has 11 residues. The CDR3 nucleotides are TGTGCCTGGGGACAGGGAGAGACCCAGTACTTC. It is translated as CAWGQGETQYF.

V is TRBV19 and J is TRBJ1-4; 8 positions match TRBD1. After removal of 6 bases from V and 8 bases from J, the junction contained 8 bases not matched to a gene. The CDR3 totals 14 residues. Germline lookup yields CDR1 LNHDA and CDR2 SQIVND (reference sequence). In nucleotides, the CDR3 is TGTGCCAGTAGGACACCGGGACAGGACGAAAAACTGTTTTTT. Its translation: CASRTPGQDEKLFF.